These 2 T cell receptor beta chains came from one sample sequenced in a study of control samples from healthy donors and cancer patients. The repertoire was sequenced with immunoSEQ multiplex PCR; TCRdb's copy has only in-frame clones and lacks some. Here the sample table reports 150,000 to 200,000 clones. The sequenced sample consisted of blood. The receptors shown here come from a woman under 40 in good health.

J is TRBJ1-1 and V is TRBV5-1; D is unclear. CDR1 SGHRS and CDR2 YFSETQ come from the germline V gene. This CDR3 has 14 residues. The V end lost 0 bases, the J end lost 2 bases, and 8 bases lay between the germline ends. CDR3 residues: CASSLVGSNTEAFF. CDR3 coding DNA: TGCGCCAGCAGCTTGGTCGGGAGTAACACTGAAGCTTTCTTT.

This sequence joins TRBV5-1 and TRBJ1-4; 12 nucleotides agree with TRBD1. The CDR3 totals 17 residues. The trim removed 3 bases at V and 0 bases at J, leaving 3 bases unmatched. Germline CDR1 is SGHRS and CDR2 is YFSETQ. The CDR3 spells CASSWGQGATTNEKLFF. For the CDR3, the DNA is TGCGCCAGCAGCTGGGGACAGGGGGCGACAACTAATGAAAAACTGTTTTTT. The full variable domain, in which reference TRBV5-1 and TRBJ1-4 provide the parts outside the CDR3, is KAGVTQTPRYLIKTRGQQVTLSCSPISGHRSVSWYQQTPGQGLQFLFEYFSETQRNKGNFPGRFSGRQFSNSRSEMNVSTLELGDSALYLCASSWGQGATTNEKLFFGSGTQLSVL.